This T cell receptor (beta chain) originates from a study of TIL therapy for anti-PD-1-resistant metastatic lung cancer. Time point noted: pre-treatment sample, taken before nivolumab and TIL therapy. This was the immunoSEQ v3 assay. The table came from immunoSEQ multiplex PCR; TCRdb's copy has only in-frame clones and leaves some out. The table includes about 12,000 clones, 70% to 80% detected once. This sequence was found in a person aged 25-85 years with non-small cell lung cancer. The sequenced sample was blood, obtained at baseline.

The CDR3: CASSPWDVNQPQHF. CDR3 bases: TGTGCCAGCAGCCCATGGGACGTCAATCAGCCCCAGCATTTT. V usage is TRBV5-6 and J usage is TRBJ1-5; a weak D match, TRBD1 (5 bases). CDR1 SGHDT and CDR2 YYEEEE come from the germline V gene. CDR3 size: 14 residues. The V end lost 4 bases, the J end lost 3 bases, and 11 bases lay between the germline ends.